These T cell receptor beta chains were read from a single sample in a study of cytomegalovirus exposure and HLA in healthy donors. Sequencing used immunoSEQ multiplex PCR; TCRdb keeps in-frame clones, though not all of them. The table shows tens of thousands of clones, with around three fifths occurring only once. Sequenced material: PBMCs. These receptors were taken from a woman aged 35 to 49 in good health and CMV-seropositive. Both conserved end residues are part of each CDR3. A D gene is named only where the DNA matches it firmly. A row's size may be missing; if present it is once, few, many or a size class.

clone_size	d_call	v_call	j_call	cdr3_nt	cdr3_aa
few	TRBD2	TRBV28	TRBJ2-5	TGTGCCAGCAGTTTACCGGGACTAGCGGGAGGAGAGACCCAGTACTTC	CASSLPGLAGGETQYF
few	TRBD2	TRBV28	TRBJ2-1	TGTGCCAGCAAACTCCCGACTAGCGGGGGAAATGAGCAGTTCTTC	CASKLPTSGGNEQFF
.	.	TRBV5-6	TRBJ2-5	TGTGCCAGCAGCTTCGGGTTCCAAGAGACCCAGTACTTC	CASSFGFQETQYF
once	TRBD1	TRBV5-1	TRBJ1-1	TGCGCCAGCAGCTCTCGAACAGGGGGACAGTCTGAAGCTTTCTTT	CASSSRTGGQSEAFF
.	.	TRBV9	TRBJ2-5	TGTGCCAGCAGCGTAAGTGGCAGTCCCCTAGGAGAGACCCAGTACTTC	CASSVSGSPLGETQYF
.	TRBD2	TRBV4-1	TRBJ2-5	TGCGCCAGCAGTCCGGGGGGGCAGGGAAGAGAGACCCAGTACTTC	CASSPGGQGRETQYF
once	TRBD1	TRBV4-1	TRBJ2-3	TGCGCCAGCAGCCAAGAAGCTGGGACAGGGGGTCTCTGGACAGATACGCAGTATTTT	CASSQEAGTGGLWTDTQYF
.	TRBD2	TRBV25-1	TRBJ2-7	TGTGCCAGCAGTGATGCGACTAGCGGGATCTACGAGCAGTACTTC	CASSDATSGIYEQYF
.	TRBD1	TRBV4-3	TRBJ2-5	TGCGCCAGCAGCTTCGGACAGGGCAGGGAGACCCAGTACTTC	CASSFGQGRETQYF
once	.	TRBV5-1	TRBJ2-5	TGCGCCAGCAGCCTTTTAGGAGGGGAGGGGGAGGCCCAGTACTTC	CASSLLGGEGEAQYF
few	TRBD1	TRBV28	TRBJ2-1	TGTGCCAGCAGTTCCGACGGGACAGGGAACAATGAGCAGTTCTTC	CASSSDGTGNNEQFF
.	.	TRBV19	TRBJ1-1	TGTGCCAGTAGTATTGGGCCGGCGAACACTGAAGCTTTCTTT	CASSIGPANTEAFF
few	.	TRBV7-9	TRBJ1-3	TGTGCCAGCAGCTCTCTACCCCTCAATTACTCTGGAAACACCATATATTTT	CASSSLPLNYSGNTIYF
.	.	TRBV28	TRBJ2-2	TGTGCCAGCAGTTTGGGGCGGAACACCGGGGAGCTGTTTTTT	CASSLGRNTGELFF
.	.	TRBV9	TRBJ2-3	TGTGCCAGCAGCGTATCGGGACAAAGCACAGATACGCAGTATTTT	CASSVSGQSTDTQYF
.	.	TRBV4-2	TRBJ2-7	TGTGCCAGCAGCCTTGACAGACACGAGCAGTACTTC	CASSLDRHEQYF
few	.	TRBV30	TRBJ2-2	TGTGCCTGGAGGCAGTCCGGGAGTACCGGGGAGCTGTTTTTT	CAWRQSGSTGELFF
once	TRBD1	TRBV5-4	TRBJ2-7	TGTGCCAGCAGCCAAGGACAGGGAGTCTACGAGCAGTACTTC	CASSQGQGVYEQYF
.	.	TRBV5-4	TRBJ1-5	TGTGCCAGCAGCTTGGGTGGGCTCCAGCCCCAGCATTTT	CASSLGGLQPQHF
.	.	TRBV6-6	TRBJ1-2	TGTGCCAGCAGCCCGATTATAGATAACTATGGCTACACCTTC	CASSPIIDNYGYTF
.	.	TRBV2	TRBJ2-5	TGTGCCTCCAACCAGGTGTCCGAGACCCAGTACTTC	CASNQVSETQYF
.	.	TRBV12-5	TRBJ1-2	TGTGCTAGTGGCTGGAGGCAGGGGCAGGCTAACTATGGCTACACCTTC	CASGWRQGQANYGYTF
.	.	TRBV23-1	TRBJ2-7	TGCGCCAGCAGTCCCCCACTAGCCGGAGACTACGAGCAGTACTTC	CASSPPLAGDYEQYF
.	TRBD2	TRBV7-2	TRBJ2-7	TGTGCCAGCAGCCCGGGACTAGCGGCATACGAGCAGTACTTC	CASSPGLAAYEQYF
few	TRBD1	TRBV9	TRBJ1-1	TGTGCCAGCAGCGGACAGGGTTTGGCTGAAGCTTTCTTT	CASSGQGLAEAFF
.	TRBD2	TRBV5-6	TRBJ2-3	TGTGCCAGCAGCCCACCCTCTCTAGCGGGACGAGATACGCAGTATTTT	CASSPPSLAGRDTQYF
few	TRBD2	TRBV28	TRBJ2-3	TGTGCCAGCAGCCTGACTAGCGGGAGCCTCCCCTCTAGCACAGATACGCAGTATTTT	CASSLTSGSLPSSTDTQYF
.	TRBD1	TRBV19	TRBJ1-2	TGTGCCAGTAGTCCCAGGGGGCTGGGCTACACCTTC	CASSPRGLGYTF
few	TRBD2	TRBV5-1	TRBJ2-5	TGCGCCAGCAGGAACTCCGGGGGGAAAGAGACCCAGTACTTC	CASRNSGGKETQYF
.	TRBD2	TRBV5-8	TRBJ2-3	TGTGCCAGCAGCCCGGGACTAGCGGGATTCACAGATACGCAGTATTTT	CASSPGLAGFTDTQYF
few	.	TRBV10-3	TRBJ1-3	TGTGCCATCAGCCCGACAGCCTCTGGAAACACCATATATTTT	CAISPTASGNTIYF
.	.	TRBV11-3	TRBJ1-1	TGTGCCAGCAGCTTTAACGGGGGTTCCGAAGCTTTCTTT	CASSFNGGSEAFF
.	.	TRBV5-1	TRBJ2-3	TGCGCCAGCAGACTTGATTTTAACACAGATACGCAGTATTTT	CASRLDFNTDTQYF
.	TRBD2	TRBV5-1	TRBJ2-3	TGCGCCAGCAGCTTTTCTGTCCAGCGGGAGATAGATACGCAGTATTTT	CASSFSVQREIDTQYF
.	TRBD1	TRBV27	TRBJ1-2	TGTGCCAGCAGTTCCGGACAGGGGGAAGGCTACACCTTC	CASSSGQGEGYTF
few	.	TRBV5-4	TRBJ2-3	TGTGCCAGCAGCCCAGGCGGGTCCCGGGGAGATACGCAGTATTTT	CASSPGGSRGDTQYF
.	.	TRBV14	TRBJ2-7	TGTGCCAGCAGCCCAAATCGACAGACAGCCTACGAGCAGTACTTC	CASSPNRQTAYEQYF
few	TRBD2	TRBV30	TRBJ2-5	TGTGCCTGGAGGGAGCTATTCGGGGCTAGCGGGAGGGGAGAAGAGACCCAGTACTTC	CAWRELFGASGRGEETQYF
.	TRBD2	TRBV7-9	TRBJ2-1	TGTGCCAGCAGCGCCCGACTAGCGGGAGCTCTGGGCAATGAGCAGTTCTTC	CASSARLAGALGNEQFF
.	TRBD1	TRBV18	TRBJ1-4	TGTGCCAGCTCACCCGGACAGGGCGCAACTAATGAAAAACTGTTTTTT	CASSPGQGATNEKLFF
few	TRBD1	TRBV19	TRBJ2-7	TGTGCCAGTAGCAACACAGGGGGGCACTACGAGCAGTACTTC	CASSNTGGHYEQYF
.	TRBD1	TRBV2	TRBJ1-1	TGTGCCAGCAGTGGATGGCTGGGACAGGACAATGAAGCTTTCTTT	CASSGWLGQDNEAFF
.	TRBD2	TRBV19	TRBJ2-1	TGTGCCAGTAGTATTGTAGCTAGCGGAAATGAGCAGTTCTTC	CASSIVASGNEQFF
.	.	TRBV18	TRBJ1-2	TGTGCCAGCTCACCACCACAGGCCCACCGGCTTGGCTACACCTTC	CASSPPQAHRLGYTF
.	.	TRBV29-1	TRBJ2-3	TGCAGCGTTGACCGGCCGGGTTCTAGCACAGATACGCAGTATTTT	CSVDRPGSSTDTQYF
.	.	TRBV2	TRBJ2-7	TGTGCCAGCAGTGAAACGGACAGCTACGAGCAGTACTTC	CASSETDSYEQYF
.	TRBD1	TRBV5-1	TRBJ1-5	TGCGCCAGCACCTTCCCTTCTTTGGACAGGGGGCAGGATAGCAATCAGCCCCAGCATTTT	CASTFPSLDRGQDSNQPQHF
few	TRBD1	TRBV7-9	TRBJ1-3	TGTGCCAGCAGCAGTACCGGGACAGGGCCTGGAAACACCATATATTTT	CASSSTGTGPGNTIYF
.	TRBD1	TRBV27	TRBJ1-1	TGTGCCAGCAGTCGACCCTCCCTAAAAAAGACAGGGGCCACCTACACTGAAGCTTTCTTT	CASSRPSLKKTGATYTEAFF
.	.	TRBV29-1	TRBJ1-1	TGCAGTACCCGAGCAAACAAAAGGGGTAGGAACACTGAAGCTTTCTTT	CSTRANKRGRNTEAFF
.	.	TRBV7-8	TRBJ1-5	TGTGCCAGCAGCGACTCTCGGGGGTATAGCAATCAGCCCCAGCATTTT	CASSDSRGYSNQPQHF
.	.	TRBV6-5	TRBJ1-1	TGTGCCAGCAGTTACGAGGGGGTCACTGAAGCTTTCTTT	CASSYEGVTEAFF
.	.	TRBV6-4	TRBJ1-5	TGTGCCAGCAGTCCAGGGGCACTCCAGCCCCAGCATTTT	CASSPGALQPQHF
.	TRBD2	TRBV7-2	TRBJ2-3	TGTGCCAGCAGATCTCGACTAGCGGGGACAGATACGCAGTATTTT	CASRSRLAGTDTQYF